The clone carrying this T cell receptor (beta chain) was seen a handful of times. Its matching antigen is unknown. With 2 bases clipped from V and 6 bases from J, the junction kept 2 bases outside the gene matches. Per germline, CDR1 ENHRY and CDR2 SYGVKD. This CDR3 comprises 14 residues. The data stem from a study of T cell repertoires in cytomegalovirus infection. At the level of the study: Public TCR beta signatures provided an indication of both CMV infection and a matching HLA type. Study-wide points: Summed frequency of public TCR beta families distinguished CMV carriers with the relevant HLA. Clonotype analysis showed dominance of the ex vivo response by HLA-C-restricted CMV-specific TCR beta clonotypes.

Using its own MiXCR run on the reads, TCRdb lists one record per CDR3 protein. The sample lists about 330,000 distinct CDR3 sequences, roughly 9.5% occurring once. The sequenced sample consisted of PBMCs. This chain connects TRBV10-3 to TRBJ1-5; 9 nucleotides align to TRBD1. This receptor was obtained from a human donor in good health (CMV status not recorded). Some clones in this sample may be carry-over from other donors' samples. The CDR3 region is CAISEGQGSQPQHF. CDR3 in DNA: TGTGCCATCAGTGAGGGACAGGGGAGTCAGCCCCAGCATTTT.